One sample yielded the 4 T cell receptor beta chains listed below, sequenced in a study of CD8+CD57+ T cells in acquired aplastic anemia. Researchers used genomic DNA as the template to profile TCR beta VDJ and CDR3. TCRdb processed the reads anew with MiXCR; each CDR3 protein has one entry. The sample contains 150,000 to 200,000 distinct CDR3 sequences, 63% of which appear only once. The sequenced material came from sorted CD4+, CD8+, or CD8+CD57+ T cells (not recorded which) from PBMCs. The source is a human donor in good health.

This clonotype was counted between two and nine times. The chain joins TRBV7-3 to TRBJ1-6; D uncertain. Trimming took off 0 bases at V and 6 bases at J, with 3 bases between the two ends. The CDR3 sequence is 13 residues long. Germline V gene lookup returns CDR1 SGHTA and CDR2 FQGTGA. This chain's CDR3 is CASSLTVNSPLHF. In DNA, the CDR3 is TGTGCCAGCAGCTTAACCGTTAATTCACCCCTCCACTTT.

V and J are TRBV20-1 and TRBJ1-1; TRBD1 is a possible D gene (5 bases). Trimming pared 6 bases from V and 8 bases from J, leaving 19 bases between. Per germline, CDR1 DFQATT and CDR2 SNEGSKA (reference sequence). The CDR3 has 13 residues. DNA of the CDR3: TGCAGTGCAGAAGACGACAGATACTACGAAGCTTTCTTT. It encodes CSAEDDRYYEAFF.

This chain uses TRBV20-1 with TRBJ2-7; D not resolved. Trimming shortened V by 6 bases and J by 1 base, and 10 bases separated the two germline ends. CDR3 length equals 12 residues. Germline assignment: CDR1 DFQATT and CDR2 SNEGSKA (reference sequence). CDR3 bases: TGCAGTGCAAGGGAACGGTCCTACGAGCAGTACTTC. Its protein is CSARERSYEQYF.

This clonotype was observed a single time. CDR3 coding DNA: TGCAGCGTTGTTAGACAGGGGGCCCGGGAGCTGTTTTTT. This codes for CSVVRQGARELFF. The chain has TRBV29-1 and TRBJ2-2, with 10 nucleotides matching TRBD1. This CDR3 has 13 residues. Trimming took 4 bases from V and 9 from J; bases not matched to a gene: 5. Per the germline V gene, CDR1 is SQVTM and CDR2 is ANQGSEA.